This TCR beta chain came from a study of blood T cell repertoires in COVID-19 (dated by TCRdb to about 2020). With respect to the entire study: Samples from collaborators originated in the United States, Italy and Spain and spanned both the acute and convalescent phases of COVID-19. The prospective study material was composed of cDNA or gDNA derived from T cells, B-cell-depleted T cells, or PBMCs. Subjects who had been exposed to COVID-19, were actively infected with it, or had recovered from it provided the deeply sampled blood TCRbeta repertoires that made up the dataset. The repertoires were made available in a free public database intended to serve as a resource for research on the immune response to SARS-CoV-2. Samples were obtained from the ongoing ImmuneRACE study (first 160 participants) and from over 1,000 subjects provided by 6 global collaborators. A de-identified subject ID, COVID-19 status, age in years and sex were almost always included in the sample metadata. Where available, HLA class I and class II types were obtained from metadata supplied by the sample provider rather than from assay-based typing.

Whole blood was collected in K2EDTA tubes by collaborating institutions according to the institutions' own protocols. For TCRbeta analysis, collaborator samples were shipped as frozen whole blood, as isolated PBMCs, or as DNA extracted from either sample type. TCRbeta CDR3 regions were amplified from genomic DNA by means of the immunoSEQ Assay, a bias-controlled multiplex PCR. On the authors' methods: Within the assay, amplification of reference gene primers was used to estimate how many nucleated cells each sample contained. Sequence reads were collapsed and filtered to measure the absolute abundance of every unique TCRbeta CDR3 rearrangement. Productive Simpson clonality was computed per sample as the square root of Simpson's diversity index over productive rearrangements. Imported from immuneACCESS, the table was reduced by TCRdb to in-frame sequences with V and J called. These copies leave out some clones; in studies compared against another copy, an unresolved V gene accounts for under half, and the cause of the remainder is not known. V and J calls and clone size are those listed in that table; D and trimming were worked out from the DNA. The sample yields around 110,000 clones; roughly four fifths were counted once. The ten most abundant clones make up 13% to 15% of the sample.

V gives up 4 bases and J gives up 2 bases, and the segment between their germline ends measures 8 bases. The germline V gene provides CDR1 MRHNA and CDR2 SNTAGT. The CDR3 runs 14 residues from the cysteine to the phenylalanine. Left in the record is the CDR3 DNA by itself, 42 bases read in frame from the first base. Overall study outcomes, separate from this receptor: How much clinical and demographic metadata was included differed by source and by participant, and the metadata was provided uncurated.

As for this clone: Its antigen specificity is not known. Base quality data are lacking; no much larger clone is found one base away.

This sequence uses TRBV6-4 and TRBJ2-2; the D gene cannot be resolved reliably. The receptor's source is a woman aged 55-69 years with acute or convalescent COVID-19. Sequenced sample: peripheral blood. Here the CDR3 is given as CASSAQSNTGELFF. The nucleotides are TGTGCCAGCAGTGCACAGTCCAACACCGGGGAGCTGTTTTTT.